These 18 T cell receptor beta chains were all obtained from the same sample, sequenced in a study of blood T cell repertoires in COVID-19. Method: immunoSEQ multiplex PCR; TCRdb's copy keeps in-frame clones and lacks some. The data show a few hundred thousand clones, less than 85% seen once. The sequencing sample was made of peripheral blood. The receptors were sampled from a woman in her late teens or twenties with acute or convalescent COVID-19.

The CDR3 DNA is TGTGCTAGTGGCCCCGGGACAGTATTTGAAAAACTGTTTTTT. It codes for CASGPGTVFEKLFF. The chain recombines TRBV12-5 with TRBJ1-4; 7 nucleotides agree with TRBD1. This CDR3 contains 14 residues. With V trimmed by 6 bases and J by 7 bases, 8 bases remained unmatched. The germline CDR1 and CDR2 sequences are LGHNT and FRNRAP.

The chain recombines TRBV5-1 with TRBJ1-1, with a tentative D call TRBD1 (5 bases). V was shortened by 4 bases and J by 7 bases, with 14 bases between the two germline ends. This CDR3 has 13 amino acids. CDR1 is SGHRS and CDR2 is YFSETQ in the germline V gene. The CDR3 protein is CASSRWTPDEAFF. CDR3 coding DNA: TGCGCCAGCAGCCGTTGGACACCCGATGAAGCTTTCTTT.

The V and J genes are TRBV7-2 and TRBJ2-7; possibly TRBD2 for D (6 bases). With 5 bases removed from V and 4 bases from J, the gap between germline ends came to 12 bases. This CDR3 has 13 amino acids. CDR1 SGHTA and CDR2 FQGNSA come from the germline V gene. The chain's CDR3 is CASSPWGLYEQYF. DNA of the CDR3: TGTGCCAGCAGCCCCTGGGGACTGTACGAGCAGTACTTC.

This sequence joins TRBV11-2 and TRBJ1-4; D remains unclear. The CDR3 covers 14 residues. Germline-derived CDR1 and CDR2 are SGHAT and FQNNGV. V lost 5 bases and J 5 bases, leaving 12 bases between the germline ends. The CDR3 region is CASSQYGLNEKLFF. CDR3 in DNA: TGTGCCAGCAGCCAGTACGGACTAAATGAAAAACTGTTTTTT.

The chain joins TRBV9 to TRBJ1-2; D is possibly TRBD1 (6 bases). The CDR3 spans 14 residues. Trimming took 0 bases from V and 4 from J, leaving 10 bases between them. Germline V gene data show CDR1 as SGDLS and CDR2 as YYNGEE. The CDR3 is CASSVDQGGYGYTF. CDR3 nucleotides: TGTGCCAGCAGCGTAGACCAAGGGGGCTATGGCTACACCTTC.

This chain links TRBV7-9 with TRBJ2-7; TRBD1 matches at 7 bases. The CDR3 is 14 amino acids. CDR1 SEHNR and CDR2 FQNEAQ come from the germline V gene (reference sequence). Trimming removed 0 bases from V and 2 bases from J; junction bases left unmatched: 1. The CDR3 nucleotides read TGTGCCAGCAGCTTAGCGGGGACAGCCTACGAGCAGTACTTC. This translates into CASSLAGTAYEQYF.

V usage is TRBV4-2 and J usage is TRBJ2-2; 9 nucleotides agree with TRBD1. Germline lookup yields CDR1 LGHNA and CDR2 YNFKEQ. The CDR3 loop spans 16 amino acids. Trimming cost V 1 base and J 4 bases; bases outside gene matches: 4. DNA of the CDR3: TGTGCCAGCAGCCAAGGGGGACAGGGATTCACCGGGGAGCTGTTTTTT. It specifies CASSQGGQGFTGELFF.

Remarks on this clone: Different DNA sequences within this sample yield the same CDR3. CDR3 region: CASSLGRGNTEAFF. Written as DNA, the CDR3 is TGTGCCAGCAGCTTGGGCAGGGGGAACACTGAAGCTTTCTTT. The J gene is TRBJ1-1, the V gene TRBV5-4; perhaps TRBD1 as D (6 bases). Germline V CDR1 and CDR2: SGHNT, YYREEE (reference sequence). CDR3 length: 14 amino acids. Trimming shortened V by 0 bases and J by 1 base, and 7 bases separated the two germline ends. Using reference TRBV5-4 and TRBJ1-1 for the parts outside the CDR3, the full variable domain is ETGVTQSPTHLIKTRGQQVTLRCSSQSGHNTVSWYQQALGQGPQFIFQYYREEENGRGNFPPRFSGLQFPNYSSELNVNALELDDSALYLCASSLGRGNTEAFFGQGTRLTVV.

The CDR3 coding sequence is TGTGCCAGCAGCCAAGCCGGGGGGGATGAGCAGTTCTTC. It yields the protein CASSQAGGDEQFF. The V gene is TRBV4-2, the J gene TRBJ2-1; 8 positions agree with TRBD2. The ends lost 1 base at V and 8 bases at J; junction bases unmatched: 1. The length of the CDR3 is 13 residues. The germline V gene has CDR1 LGHNA and CDR2 YNFKEQ.

As DNA, the CDR3 is TGTGCCAGCAGCTTCCTGGGAAACACCATATATTTT. The encoded protein is CASSFLGNTIYF. The chain couples TRBV5-4 to TRBJ1-3; D gene ambiguous. The CDR3 length is 12 residues. The V and J ends lost 2 bases and 4 bases respectively, with 4 bases between them. The germline CDR1 and CDR2 sequences are SGHNT and YYREEE (reference sequence).

A single count supports this clone. The chain combines TRBV19 with TRBJ2-7; 10 nucleotides agree with TRBD2. V gave up 7 bases and J gave up 3 bases; unmatched junction bases: 6. CDR3 length: 14 amino acids. Per the germline V gene, CDR1 is LNHDA and CDR2 is SQIVND (reference sequence). CDR3 protein: CASTYSGRHYEQYF. The CDR3, as DNA: TGTGCCAGTACCTATAGCGGGAGGCACTACGAGCAGTACTTC.

CDR3 region: CASSLEAGDTQYF. Here the CDR3 DNA reads TGTGCCAGCAGCTTAGAGGCGGGAGATACGCAGTATTTT. The rearrangement uses TRBV11-2 and TRBJ2-3; tentatively, D is TRBD2 (5 bases). Per germline, CDR1 SGHAT and CDR2 FQNNGV. Trimming shortened V by 0 bases and J by 5 bases, and 6 bases separated the two germline ends. The CDR3 is 13 residues long.

This clone was detected many times. This sequence joins TRBV19 and TRBJ1-5; D possibly corresponds to TRBD1 (6 bases). Trimming left V 3 bases short and J 7 bases short, with 16 bases between. The CDR3 is made up of 15 amino acids. Germline V gene lookup returns CDR1 LNHDA and CDR2 SQIVND (reference sequence). CDR3 sequence: CASSILRDIRQPQHF. CDR3 sequence (DNA): TGTGCCAGTAGTATTTTGAGGGACATCAGGCAGCCCCAGCATTTT.

The V and J genes are TRBV28 and TRBJ2-3; maybe TRBD2 (6 bases). CDR1 and CDR2 from the germline V gene are MDHEN and SYDVKM. Trimming pared 2 bases from V and 0 bases from J, leaving 9 bases between. This CDR3 has 15 residues. The CDR3 DNA sequence: TGTGCCAGCAGTTTAGACGGGAGCAGCACAGATACGCAGTATTTT. It specifies CASSLDGSSTDTQYF.

The chain has TRBV6-5 and TRBJ2-7; TRBD2 matches 10 bases. CDR1 and CDR2 from the germline V gene are MNHEY and SVGAGI. This CDR3 is 13 amino acids long. V shed 6 bases and J 5 bases; nucleotides not matched to a gene: 4. The CDR3 DNA sequence: TGTGCCAGCAGGCTAGCGGGAGCACACGAGCAGTACTTC. Protein product: CASRLAGAHEQYF.

The V and J genes are TRBV28 and TRBJ2-1; D may be TRBD1 (5 bases). From germline, CDR1 is MDHEN and CDR2 SYDVKM. Trimming pared 2 bases from V and 1 base from J, leaving 18 bases between. The CDR3 has 18 amino acids. CDR3 coding DNA: TGTGCCAGCAGTTTACCCCCCCTGGCAGGGTGGTCCTACAATGAGCAGTTCTTC. Translating gives CASSLPPLAGWSYNEQFF.

The chain uses TRBV30 and TRBJ1-3; unclear D gene. Germline lookup yields CDR1 GTSNPN and CDR2 SVGIG (reference sequence). CDR3 size: 16 residues. V lost 0 bases and J 4 bases, leaving 16 bases between the germline ends. This CDR3 is CAWSVQNRGSGNTIYF. The CDR3 DNA sequence: TGTGCCTGGAGTGTACAGAACCGGGGTTCAGGAAACACCATATATTTT.

The V call is TRBV9, the J call TRBJ1-5, with a weak D call TRBD1 (5 bases). The CDR3 contains 16 residues. CDR1 is SGDLS and CDR2 is YYNGEE in the germline V gene. Trimming took off 10 bases at V and 0 bases at J, with 20 bases between the two ends. Here the CDR3 reads CAYPSTEINSNQPQHF. The CDR3 nucleotides read TGTGCCTATCCCTCGACAGAGATCAATAGCAATCAGCCCCAGCATTTT.